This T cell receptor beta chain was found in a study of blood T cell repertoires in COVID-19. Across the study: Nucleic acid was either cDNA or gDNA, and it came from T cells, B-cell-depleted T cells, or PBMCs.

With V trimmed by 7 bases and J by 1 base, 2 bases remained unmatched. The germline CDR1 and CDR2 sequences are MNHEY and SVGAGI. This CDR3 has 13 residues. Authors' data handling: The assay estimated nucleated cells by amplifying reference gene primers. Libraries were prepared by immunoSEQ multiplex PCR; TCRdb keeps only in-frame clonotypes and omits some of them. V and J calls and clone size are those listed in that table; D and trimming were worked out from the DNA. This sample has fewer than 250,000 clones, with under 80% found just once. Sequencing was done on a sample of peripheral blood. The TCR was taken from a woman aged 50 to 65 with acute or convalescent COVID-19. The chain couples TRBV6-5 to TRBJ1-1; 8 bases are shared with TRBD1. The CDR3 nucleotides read TGTGCCAGCAACGACAGGGGGAACACTGAAGCTTTCTTT. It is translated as CASNDRGNTEAFF.